Presented here are 26 T cell receptor beta chains from one specimen sequenced in a study of T cell changes during pregnancy in multiple sclerosis. Method: immunoSEQ multiplex PCR; TCRdb's copy keeps in-frame clones and lacks some. The table has roughly 56,000 clones, around 90% seen once. Sequencing used CD4+ T cells from peripheral blood mononuclear cells, obtained after pregnancy. These receptors were collected from a female donor in good health, enrolled as a control in a pregnancy study.

CDR3 protein: CASSSRQGNNYGYTF. CDR3 nucleotides: TGTGCCAGCAGCTCCCGACAGGGGAATAACTATGGCTACACCTTC. This chain uses TRBV7-9 with TRBJ1-2; TRBD1 aligns across 8 bases. The CDR3 spans 15 residues. CDR1 is SEHNR, CDR2 FQNEAQ, per germline (reference sequence). V gave up 4 bases and J gave up 1 base; unmatched junction bases: 5.

This clone appeared a few times. This chain joins TRBV9 and TRBJ1-1, with 8 bases that match TRBD1. The CDR3 is made up of 16 amino acids. V was clipped by 4 bases and J by 0 bases; unmatched bases: 8. CDR1 is SGDLS, CDR2 YYNGEE, per germline. CDR3 amino acids: CASSYVRGRVNTEAFF. CDR3 nucleotide sequence: TGTGCCAGCAGCTATGTCAGGGGGCGGGTGAACACTGAAGCTTTCTTT.

CDR3 amino acids: CASSEEWGGNEQFF. In nucleotides, the CDR3 is TGTGCCAGCAGTGAAGAGTGGGGAGGGAATGAGCAGTTCTTC. The chain has TRBV2 and TRBJ2-1, with 7 bases lining up with TRBD2. This CDR3 is 14 amino acids long. V gave up 1 base and J gave up 7 bases; unmatched junction bases: 4. From germline, CDR1 is SNHLY and CDR2 FYNNEI.

The CDR3 DNA is TGTGCCAGCAGTAGGACAGGCGAAAAACTGTTTTTT. It encodes CASSRTGEKLFF. The chain joins TRBV2 to TRBJ1-4; 7 bases fit TRBD1. Per germline, CDR1 SNHLY and CDR2 FYNNEI. There are 12 residues in the CDR3. Trimming removed 5 bases from V and 8 bases from J; junction bases left unmatched: 2.

This CDR3 reads CASSDERQGAYEQYF. The DNA for the CDR3 is TGTGCCAGCAGTGATGAAAGACAGGGGGCCTACGAGCAGTACTTC. The chain uses TRBV6-1 and TRBJ2-7; 9 bases line up with TRBD1. In germline, CDR1 is MNHNS, CDR2 SASEGT. This CDR3 is 15 amino acids long. V dropped 3 bases and J dropped 2; count of bases not matched to a gene: 5.

V and J are TRBV5-6 and TRBJ1-3; D gene unclear. Trimming took off 6 bases at V and 9 bases at J, with 19 bases between the two ends. The CDR3 consists of 14 residues. The germline CDR1 and CDR2 sequences are SGHDT and YYEEEE. CDR3 region: CASTLGELFGTIYF. The DNA of the CDR3 is TGTGCCAGCACCCTCGGGGAGCTCTTTGGCACCATATATTTT.

The chain has TRBV10-3 and TRBJ2-7; D is perhaps TRBD1 (5 bases). The CDR3 covers 13 residues. Per the germline V gene, CDR1 is ENHRY and CDR2 is SYGVKD. The V end lost 5 bases, the J end lost 7 bases, and 15 bases lay between the germline ends. This CDR3 reads CAISRQPGAEQYF. The CDR3 region has the DNA TGTGCCATCAGTCGACAGCCCGGAGCGGAGCAGTACTTC.

V gene TRBV5-4 combines with J gene TRBJ2-2, with D possibly TRBD2 on 6 matching bases. CDR3 length: 13 residues. Deletions cut 2 bases from V and 5 bases from J, with 7 bases between. Germline assignment: CDR1 SGHNT and CDR2 YYREEE (reference sequence). The CDR3 nucleotides read TGTGCCAGCAGCTTACTAGCTACCGGGGAGCTGTTTTTT. This gives the protein CASSLLATGELFF.

The rearrangement links TRBV12-5 to TRBJ2-3, with 9 positions matching TRBD2. Germline assignment: CDR1 LGHNT and CDR2 FRNRAP. The CDR3 contains 18 residues. The ends lost 2 bases at V and 2 bases at J; junction bases unmatched: 11. The CDR3 DNA is TGTGCTAGTGGTTTGCCCCCCTGGCGGGGGGGTCTCACAGATACGCAGTATTTT. Translation: CASGLPPWRGGLTDTQYF.

The gene calls are TRBV5-8 and TRBJ2-5; 11 nucleotides match TRBD2. Trimming removed 2 bases from V and 4 bases from J; junction bases left unmatched: 7. This CDR3 is built from 16 residues. The germline V gene encodes CDR1 SGHTS and CDR2 YDEGEE. This CDR3 reads CASSFISGGARETQYF. As DNA, the CDR3 is TGTGCCAGCAGCTTTATTAGCGGGGGGGCGCGAGAGACCCAGTACTTC.

This chain uses TRBV7-2 with TRBJ1-5; D unresolved. CDR1 and CDR2 from the germline V gene are SGHTA and FQGNSA. V was trimmed by 2 bases and J by 7 bases, leaving 9 bases between them. This CDR3 comprises 13 residues. DNA for the CDR3: TGTGCCAGCAGCTTACCTCCGGGGCAGCCCCAGCATTTT. Amino acid sequence: CASSLPPGQPQHF.

This chain joins TRBV7-2 and TRBJ1-5, with D maybe TRBD1 (5 bases). The germline gives CDR1 SGHTA, CDR2 FQGNSA. The CDR3 spans 16 residues. V was clipped by 5 bases and J by 11 bases, with 25 bases between them. The CDR3 is CASSPRGQGFELAQHF. The CDR3 nucleotides are TGTGCCAGCAGCCCTAGGGGTCAGGGCTTCGAGTTGGCCCAGCATTTT. Using reference TRBV7-2 and TRBJ1-5 for the parts outside the CDR3, the full variable domain is GAGVSQSPSNKVTEKGKDVELRCDPISGHTALYWYRQSLGQGLEFLIYFQGNSAPDKSGLPSDRFSAERTGGSVSTLTIQRTQQEDSAVYLCASSPRGQGFELAQHFGDGTRLSIL.

The chain combines TRBV4-2 with TRBJ2-5; 7 bases are a match to TRBD2. The CDR3 length is 15 residues. Per germline, CDR1 LGHNA and CDR2 YNFKEQ. J lost 5 bases, V lost 1 base, and 7 bases had no gene match. The CDR3 nucleotides read TGTGCCAGCAGCCAAGTGGGGGGGGGAGTTGAGACCCAGTACTTC. It codes for CASSQVGGGVETQYF.

The chain is built from TRBV11-3 and TRBJ2-2; 8 nucleotides match TRBD1. This CDR3 contains 16 residues. V lost 3 bases and J lost 9; bases outside the gene matches: 12. The germline gives CDR1 SGHNT, CDR2 YENEEA. As DNA, the CDR3 is TGTGCCAGCAGCTTCGGACAGGGTCCCCCCGACCGGGAGCTGTTTTTT. Protein: CASSFGQGPPDRELFF.

This chain joins TRBV30 and TRBJ1-4; D not certain. The CDR3 contains 14 residues. Germline V CDR1 and CDR2: GTSNPN, SVGIG (reference sequence). V was pared by 0 bases and J by 10 bases, with 15 bases between. The CDR3 loop reads CAWSVAGIEGKLFF. CDR3 coding DNA: TGTGCCTGGAGTGTAGCCGGGATTGAGGGAAAACTGTTTTTT.

The rearrangement joins TRBV19 to TRBJ2-7; 11 nucleotides line up with TRBD2. This CDR3 spans 15 amino acids. V was clipped by 4 bases and J by 2 bases; unmatched bases: 4. Germline CDR1 and CDR2: LNHDA and SQIVND (reference sequence). The CDR3 protein is CASSSLAGGPYEQYF. CDR3 in DNA: TGTGCCAGTAGTAGCCTAGCGGGGGGCCCCTACGAGCAGTACTTC.

The V gene is TRBV7-2, the J gene TRBJ2-7; 8 nucleotides line up with TRBD1. Trimming cost V 6 bases and J 4 bases; bases outside gene matches: 8. CDR3 length: 14 residues. Germline CDR1 SGHTA, CDR2 FQGNSA. The CDR3 protein is CASSQRQGRYEQYF. DNA of the CDR3: TGTGCCAGCAGTCAACGACAGGGGAGATACGAGCAGTACTTC.

This chain joins TRBV5-1 and TRBJ2-1, with a possible D match to TRBD2 (5 bases). The germline V and J ends were trimmed by 1 base and 0 bases, with 11 bases remaining between them. CDR3 length equals 16 residues. Germline CDR1 is SGHRS and CDR2 is YFSETQ. The CDR3, as DNA: TGCGCCAGCAGCTTGATGGTCGGGGACTCCTACAATGAGCAGTTCTTC. It codes for CASSLMVGDSYNEQFF.

This chain uses TRBV11-3 with TRBJ2-5; TRBD2 is a possible D gene (7 bases). CDR1 and CDR2 from the germline V gene are SGHNT and YENEEA. Trimming pared 4 bases from V and 6 bases from J, leaving 15 bases between. The CDR3 totals 14 residues. The CDR3 DNA follows: TGTGCCAGCAGCTGGAGGGGGGGCGACCAGACCCAGTACTTC. It yields the protein CASSWRGGDQTQYF.

The chain uses TRBV15 and TRBJ2-1; the match to TRBD2 covers 11 bases. This CDR3 spans 17 amino acids. Germline-derived CDR1 and CDR2 are LNHNV and YYDKDF (reference sequence). Losses at the gene ends were 1 base for V and 9 bases for J; bases not matched to a gene: 11. The CDR3 protein is CATSRGPFIAGGPEQFF. DNA of the CDR3: TGTGCCACCAGCAGAGGCCCTTTTATAGCGGGGGGGCCTGAGCAGTTCTTC.

The chain is built from TRBV30 and TRBJ1-4; the match to TRBD1 covers 8 bases. Germline CDR1 GTSNPN, CDR2 SVGIG (reference sequence). V was clipped by 2 bases and J by 5 bases; unmatched bases: 7. The CDR3 sequence is 15 residues long. The CDR3 protein is CAWSTSGTGNEKLFF. Written as DNA, the CDR3 is TGTGCCTGGAGTACCTCCGGGACAGGAAATGAAAAACTGTTTTTT.

This chain connects TRBV4-3 to TRBJ1-2; D is perhaps TRBD1 (6 bases). V was trimmed by 0 bases and J by 8 bases, leaving 37 bases between them. Germline V CDR1 and CDR2: LGHNA, YSLEER. The CDR3 covers 22 residues. The CDR3 nucleotides read TGCGCCAGCAGCCAAGATTCTCCCGGGACACAGTTCATTGGGTACGGGGTGTGGGGCTACACCTTC. The encoded protein is CASSQDSPGTQFIGYGVWGYTF.

This chain links TRBV7-2 with TRBJ2-5; 12 bases match TRBD2. Looked up from germline, CDR1 is SGHTA and CDR2 is FQGNSA. The CDR3 sequence is 18 residues long. The junction had 14 bases not matched to a gene; V was cut back by 5 bases and J by 4 bases. The CDR3 sequence: CASSPSGTSGRLGETQYF. The CDR3 DNA is TGTGCCAGCAGCCCATCCGGGACTAGCGGGCGACTTGGAGAGACCCAGTACTTC.

The chain uses TRBV28 and TRBJ1-4; possibly TRBD1 for D (6 bases). The CDR3 contains 15 residues. The V end lost 5 bases, the J end lost 8 bases, and 18 bases lay between the germline ends. Germline assignment: CDR1 MDHEN and CDR2 SYDVKM. This CDR3 reads CASSPPRGRGEKLFF. Here the CDR3 DNA reads TGTGCCAGCAGTCCCCCCAGGGGCAGGGGAGAAAAACTGTTTTTT. The full variable domain, its missing parts supplied by reference TRBV28 and TRBJ1-4, is DVKVTQSSRYLVKRTGEKVFLECVQDMDHENMFWYRQDPGLGLRLIYFSYDVKMKEKGDIPEGYSVSREKKERFSLILESASTNQTSMYLCASSPPRGRGEKLFFGSGTQLSVL.

The chain couples TRBV7-2 to TRBJ2-7; D gene ambiguous. The germline V and J ends were trimmed by 3 bases and 5 bases, with 8 bases remaining between them. The CDR3 has 12 amino acids. The germline gives CDR1 SGHTA, CDR2 FQGNSA. The CDR3 DNA is TGTGCCAGCAGCTTCAGAGGTGACGAGCAGTACTTC. It yields the protein CASSFRGDEQYF.

This clone was seen just once. J is TRBJ2-7 and V is TRBV18, with D possibly matching TRBD2 (6 bases). Trimming cost V 2 bases and J 0 bases, with 11 bases left between them. Germline V gene lookup returns CDR1 KGHSH and CDR2 LQKENI. This CDR3 spans 15 amino acids. CDR3 sequence reads: CASSPGGTVSYEQYF. Written as DNA, the CDR3 is TGTGCCAGCTCACCAGGGGGGACGGTCTCCTACGAGCAGTACTTC.